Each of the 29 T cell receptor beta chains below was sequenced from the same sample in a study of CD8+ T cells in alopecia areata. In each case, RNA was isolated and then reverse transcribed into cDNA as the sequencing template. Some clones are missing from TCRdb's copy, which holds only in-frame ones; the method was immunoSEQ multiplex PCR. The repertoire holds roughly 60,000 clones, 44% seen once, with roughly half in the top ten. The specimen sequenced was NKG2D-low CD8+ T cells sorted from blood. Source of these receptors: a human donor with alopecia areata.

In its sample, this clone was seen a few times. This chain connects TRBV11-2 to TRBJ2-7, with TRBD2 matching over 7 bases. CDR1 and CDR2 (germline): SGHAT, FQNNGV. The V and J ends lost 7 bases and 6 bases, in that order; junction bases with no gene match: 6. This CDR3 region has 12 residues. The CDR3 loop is CASKTGGTEQYF. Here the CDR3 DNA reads TGTGCCAGCAAAACCGGGGGGACCGAGCAGTACTTC.

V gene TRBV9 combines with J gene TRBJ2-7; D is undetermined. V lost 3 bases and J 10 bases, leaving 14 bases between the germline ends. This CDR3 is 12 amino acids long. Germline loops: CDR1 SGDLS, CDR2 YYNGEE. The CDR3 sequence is CASSGPSALQYF. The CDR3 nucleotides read TGTGCCAGCAGCGGACCTTCCGCGTTACAGTACTTC.

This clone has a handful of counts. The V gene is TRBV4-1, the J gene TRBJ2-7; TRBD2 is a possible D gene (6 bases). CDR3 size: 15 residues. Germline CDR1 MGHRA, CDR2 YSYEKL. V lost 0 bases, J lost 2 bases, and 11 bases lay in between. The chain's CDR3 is CASSQEGRGTYEQYF. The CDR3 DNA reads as TGCGCCAGCAGCCAAGAGGGACGGGGGACCTACGAGCAGTACTTC.

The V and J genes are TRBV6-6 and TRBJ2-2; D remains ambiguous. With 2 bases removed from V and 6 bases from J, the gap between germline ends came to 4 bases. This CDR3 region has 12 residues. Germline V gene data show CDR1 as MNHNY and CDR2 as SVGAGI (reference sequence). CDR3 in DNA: TGTGCCAGCAGTTACGGGCCCGGGGAGCTGTTTTTT. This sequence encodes CASSYGPGELFF.

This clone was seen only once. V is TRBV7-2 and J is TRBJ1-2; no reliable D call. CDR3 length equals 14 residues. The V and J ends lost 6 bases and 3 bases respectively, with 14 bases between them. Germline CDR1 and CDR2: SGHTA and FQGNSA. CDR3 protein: CASSSVPTDYGYTF. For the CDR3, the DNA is TGTGCCAGCAGTTCAGTCCCGACCGACTATGGCTACACCTTC. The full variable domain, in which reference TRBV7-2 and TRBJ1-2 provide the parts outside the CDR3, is GAGVSQSPSNKVTEKGKDVELRCDPISGHTALYWYRQSLGQGLEFLIYFQGNSAPDKSGLPSDRFSAERTGGSVSTLTIQRTQQEDSAVYLCASSSVPTDYGYTFGSGTRLTVV.

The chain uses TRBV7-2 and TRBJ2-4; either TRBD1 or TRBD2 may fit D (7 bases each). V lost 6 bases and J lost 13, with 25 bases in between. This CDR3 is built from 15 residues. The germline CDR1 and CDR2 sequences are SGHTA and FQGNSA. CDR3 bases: TGTGCCAGCAGGCCAGACAGCGGGACAGTGGAGGACCAGTACTTC. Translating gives CASRPDSGTVEDQYF. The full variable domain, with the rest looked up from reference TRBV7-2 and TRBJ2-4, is GAGVSQSPSNKVTEKGKDVELRCDPISGHTALYWYRQSLGQGLEFLIYFQGNSAPDKSGLPSDRFSAERTGGSVSTLTIQRTQQEDSAVYLCASRPDSGTVEDQYFGAGTRLSVL.

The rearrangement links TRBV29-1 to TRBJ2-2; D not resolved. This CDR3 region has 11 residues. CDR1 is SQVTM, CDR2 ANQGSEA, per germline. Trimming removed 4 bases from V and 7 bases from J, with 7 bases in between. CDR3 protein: CSVVASGELFF. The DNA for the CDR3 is TGCAGCGTTGTCGCGAGCGGGGAGCTGTTTTTT.

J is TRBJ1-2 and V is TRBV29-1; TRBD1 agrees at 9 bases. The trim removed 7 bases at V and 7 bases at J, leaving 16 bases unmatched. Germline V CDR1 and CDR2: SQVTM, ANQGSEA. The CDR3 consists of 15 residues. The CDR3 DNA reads TGCAGCGCTCCCAATAACCAACAGGGGGCGAGTGGCTACACCTTC. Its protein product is CSAPNNQQGASGYTF.

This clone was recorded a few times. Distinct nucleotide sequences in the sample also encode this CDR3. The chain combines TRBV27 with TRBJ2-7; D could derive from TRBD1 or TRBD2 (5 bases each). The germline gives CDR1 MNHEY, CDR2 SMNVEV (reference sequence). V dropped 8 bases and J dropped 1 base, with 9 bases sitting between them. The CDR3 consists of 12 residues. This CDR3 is CASSGSSYEQYF. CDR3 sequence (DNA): TGTGCCAGCTCAGGGAGTTCCTACGAGCAGTACTTC.

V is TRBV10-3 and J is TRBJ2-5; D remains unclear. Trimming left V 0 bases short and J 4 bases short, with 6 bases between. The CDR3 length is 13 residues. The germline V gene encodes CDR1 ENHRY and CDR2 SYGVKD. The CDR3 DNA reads TGTGCCATCAGTGAGTCGAACGGAGAGACCCAGTACTTC. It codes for CAISESNGETQYF.

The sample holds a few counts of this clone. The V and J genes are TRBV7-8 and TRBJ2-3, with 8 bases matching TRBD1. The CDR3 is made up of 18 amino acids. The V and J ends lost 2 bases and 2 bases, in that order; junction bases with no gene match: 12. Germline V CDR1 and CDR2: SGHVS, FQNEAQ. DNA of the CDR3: TGTGCCAGCAGCTTAATGTGGGCAGGGGGCTCCCTCACAGATACGCAGTATTTT. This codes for CASSLMWAGGSLTDTQYF.

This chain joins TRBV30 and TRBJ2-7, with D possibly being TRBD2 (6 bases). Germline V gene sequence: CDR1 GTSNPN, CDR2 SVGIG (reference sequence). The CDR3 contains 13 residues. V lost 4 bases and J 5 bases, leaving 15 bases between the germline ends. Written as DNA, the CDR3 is TGTGCCTGGACGGCGGGAAGCCGGCACGAGCAGTACTTC. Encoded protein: CAWTAGSRHEQYF.

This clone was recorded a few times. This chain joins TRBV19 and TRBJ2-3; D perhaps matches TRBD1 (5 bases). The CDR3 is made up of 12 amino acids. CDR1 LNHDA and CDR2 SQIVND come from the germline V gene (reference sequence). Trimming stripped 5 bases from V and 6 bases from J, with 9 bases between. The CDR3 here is CASSPYRDTQYF. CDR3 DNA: TGTGCCAGTAGTCCTTACAGGGATACGCAGTATTTT. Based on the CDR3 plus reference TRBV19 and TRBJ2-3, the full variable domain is DGGITQSPKYLFRKEGQNVTLSCEQNLNHDAMYWYRQDPGQGLRLIYYSQIVNDFQKGDIAEGYSVSREKKESFPLTVTSAQKNPTAFYLCASSPYRDTQYFGPGTRLTVL.

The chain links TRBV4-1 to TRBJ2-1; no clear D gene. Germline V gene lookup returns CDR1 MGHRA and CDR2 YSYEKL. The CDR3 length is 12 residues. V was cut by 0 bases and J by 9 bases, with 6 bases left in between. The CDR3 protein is CASSQDWIEQFF. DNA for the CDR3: TGCGCCAGCAGCCAAGATTGGATTGAGCAGTTCTTC.

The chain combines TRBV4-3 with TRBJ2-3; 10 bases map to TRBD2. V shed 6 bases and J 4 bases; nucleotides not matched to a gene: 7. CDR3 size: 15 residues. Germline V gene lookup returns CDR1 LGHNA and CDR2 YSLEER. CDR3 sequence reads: CASSPGTSVADTQYF. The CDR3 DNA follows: TGCGCCAGCAGTCCCGGGACTAGCGTAGCAGATACGCAGTATTTT.

The CDR3 DNA sequence: TGTGCCAGCAGCTTAGCCCAGGGCTACGAGCAGTACTTC. Encoded protein: CASSLAQGYEQYF. The J gene is TRBJ2-7, the V gene TRBV11-2; TRBD1 might be the D (5 bases). The germline V and J ends were trimmed by 1 base and 3 bases, with 7 bases remaining between them. This CDR3 is 13 amino acids long. The germline V gene encodes CDR1 SGHAT and CDR2 FQNNGV.

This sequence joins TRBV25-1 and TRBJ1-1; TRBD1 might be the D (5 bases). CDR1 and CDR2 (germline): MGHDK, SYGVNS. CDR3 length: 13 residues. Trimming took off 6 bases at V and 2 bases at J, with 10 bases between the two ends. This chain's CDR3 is CASSLQVNTEAFF. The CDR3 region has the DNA TGTGCCAGCAGCCTACAGGTAAACACTGAAGCTTTCTTT. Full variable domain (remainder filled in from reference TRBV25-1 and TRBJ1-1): EADIYQTPRYLVIGTGKKITLECSQTMGHDKMYWYQQDPGMELHLIHYSYGVNSTEKGDLSSESTVSRIRTEHFPLTLESARPSHTSQYLCASSLQVNTEAFFGQGTRLTVV.

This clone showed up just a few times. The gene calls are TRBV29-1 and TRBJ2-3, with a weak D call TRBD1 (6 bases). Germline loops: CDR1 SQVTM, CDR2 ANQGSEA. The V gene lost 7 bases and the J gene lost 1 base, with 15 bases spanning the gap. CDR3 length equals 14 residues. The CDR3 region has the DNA TGCAGCGCCGTCAGGGGTATCGGCACAGATACGCAGTATTTT. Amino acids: CSAVRGIGTDTQYF.

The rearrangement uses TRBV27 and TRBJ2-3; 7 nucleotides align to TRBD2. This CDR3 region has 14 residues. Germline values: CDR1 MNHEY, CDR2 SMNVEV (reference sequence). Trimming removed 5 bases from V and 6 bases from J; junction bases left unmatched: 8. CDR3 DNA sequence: TGTGCCAGCAGTCACCCCGGACTAGTCGATACGCAGTATTTT. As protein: CASSHPGLVDTQYF.

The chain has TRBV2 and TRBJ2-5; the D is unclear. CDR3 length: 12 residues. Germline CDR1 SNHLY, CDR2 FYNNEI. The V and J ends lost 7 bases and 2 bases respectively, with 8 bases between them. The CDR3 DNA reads TGTGCCAGCAACCAGTTACAAGAGACCCAGTACTTC. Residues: CASNQLQETQYF. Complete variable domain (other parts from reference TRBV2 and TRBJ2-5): EPEVTQTPSHQVTQMGQEVILRCVPISNHLYFYWYRQILGQKVEFLVSFYNNEISEKSEIFDDQFSVERPDGSNFTLKIRSTKLEDSAMYFCASNQLQETQYFGPGTRLLVL.

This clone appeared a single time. CDR3 residues: CASSSPGTTTAQYF. The CDR3 DNA is TGTGCCAGCAGTTCCCCGGGGACGACTACGGCGCAGTATTTT. The V gene is TRBV27, the J gene TRBJ2-3; D is tentatively TRBD1 or TRBD2 (5 bases each). The V and J ends lost 4 bases and 10 bases respectively, with 18 bases between them. This CDR3 comprises 14 residues. The germline CDR1 and CDR2 sequences are MNHEY and SMNVEV (reference sequence).

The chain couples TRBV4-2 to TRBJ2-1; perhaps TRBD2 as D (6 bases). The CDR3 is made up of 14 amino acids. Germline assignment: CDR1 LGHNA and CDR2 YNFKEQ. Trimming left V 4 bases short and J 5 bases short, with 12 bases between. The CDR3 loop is CASSPSRDNNEQFF. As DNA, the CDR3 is TGTGCCAGCAGCCCGTCGCGGGATAACAATGAGCAGTTCTTC.

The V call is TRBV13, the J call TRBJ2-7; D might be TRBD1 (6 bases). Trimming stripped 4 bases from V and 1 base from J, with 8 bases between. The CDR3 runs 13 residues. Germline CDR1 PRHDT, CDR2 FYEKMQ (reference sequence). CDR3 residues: CASSYGQSYEQYF. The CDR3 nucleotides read TGTGCCAGCAGCTACGGACAGTCCTACGAGCAGTACTTC.

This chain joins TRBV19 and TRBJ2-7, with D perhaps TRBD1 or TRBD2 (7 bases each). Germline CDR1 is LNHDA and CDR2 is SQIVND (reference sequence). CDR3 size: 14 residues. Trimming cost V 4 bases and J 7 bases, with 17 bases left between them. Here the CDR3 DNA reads TGTGCCAGTAGTACGACAGGGATCGGGGGGGAGCAGTACTTC. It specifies CASSTTGIGGEQYF.

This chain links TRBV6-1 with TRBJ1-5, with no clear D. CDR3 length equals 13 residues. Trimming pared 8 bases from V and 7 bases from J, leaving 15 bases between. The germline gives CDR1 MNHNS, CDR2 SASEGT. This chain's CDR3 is CASDWEVGQPQHF. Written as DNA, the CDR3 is TGTGCCAGCGATTGGGAAGTAGGCCAGCCCCAGCATTTT.

As DNA, the CDR3 is TGCGCCAGCAGCTTGCCCCGACAGGGTGGCTACGAGCAGTACTTC. It yields the protein CASSLPRQGGYEQYF. The chain joins TRBV5-1 to TRBJ2-7; 7 bases are a match to TRBD1. Losses at the gene ends were 1 base for V and 3 bases for J; bases not matched to a gene: 7. From germline, CDR1 is SGHRS and CDR2 YFSETQ. The CDR3 is 15 amino acids.

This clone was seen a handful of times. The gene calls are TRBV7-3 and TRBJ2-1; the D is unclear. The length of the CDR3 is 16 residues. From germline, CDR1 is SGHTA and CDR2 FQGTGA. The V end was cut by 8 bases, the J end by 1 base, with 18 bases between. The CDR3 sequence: CASATTVGASYNEQFF. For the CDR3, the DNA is TGTGCCAGCGCCACGACGGTAGGCGCATCCTACAATGAGCAGTTCTTC.

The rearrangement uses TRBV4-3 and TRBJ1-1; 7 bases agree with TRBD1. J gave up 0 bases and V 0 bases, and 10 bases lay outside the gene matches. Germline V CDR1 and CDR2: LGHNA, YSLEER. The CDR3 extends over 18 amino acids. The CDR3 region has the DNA TGCGCCAGCAGCCAAGATTATTCGAAGGGGGCCATGAACACTGAAGCTTTCTTT. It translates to CASSQDYSKGAMNTEAFF.

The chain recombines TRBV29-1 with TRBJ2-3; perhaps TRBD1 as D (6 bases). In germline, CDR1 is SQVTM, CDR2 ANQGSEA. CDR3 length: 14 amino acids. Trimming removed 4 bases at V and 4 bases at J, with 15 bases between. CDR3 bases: TGCAGCGTTGGTTCAGGGGCCAGGGCAGATACGCAGTATTTT. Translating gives CSVGSGARADTQYF.